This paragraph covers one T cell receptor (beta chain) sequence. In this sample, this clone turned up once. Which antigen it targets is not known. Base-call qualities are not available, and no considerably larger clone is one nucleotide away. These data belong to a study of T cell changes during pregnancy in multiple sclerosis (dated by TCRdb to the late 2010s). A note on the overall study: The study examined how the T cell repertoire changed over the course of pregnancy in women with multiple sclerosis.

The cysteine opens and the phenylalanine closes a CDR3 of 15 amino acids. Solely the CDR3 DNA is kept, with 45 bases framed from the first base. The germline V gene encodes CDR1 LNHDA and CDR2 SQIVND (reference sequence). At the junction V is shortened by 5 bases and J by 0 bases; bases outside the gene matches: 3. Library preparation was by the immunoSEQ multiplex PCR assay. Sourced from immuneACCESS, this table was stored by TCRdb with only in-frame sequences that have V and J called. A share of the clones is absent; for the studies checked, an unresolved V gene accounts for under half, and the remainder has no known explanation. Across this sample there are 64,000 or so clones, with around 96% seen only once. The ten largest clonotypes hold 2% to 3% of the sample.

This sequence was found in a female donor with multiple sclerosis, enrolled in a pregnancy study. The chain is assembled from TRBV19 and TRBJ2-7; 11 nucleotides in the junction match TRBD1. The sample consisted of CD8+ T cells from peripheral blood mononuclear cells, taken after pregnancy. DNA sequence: TGTGCCAGTAGTTGGGGGACAGGGGGCTCCTACGAGCAGTACTTC. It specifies CASSWGTGGSYEQYF.